A selection of T cell receptor beta chains follows, all from one sample in a study of cytomegalovirus exposure and HLA in healthy donors. Generated by immunoSEQ multiplex PCR, the TCRdb table keeps only in-frame clones and is missing some. The table records over 45,000 clones, 88% of them present only once. What was sequenced was PBMCs. The source is a woman aged 25 to 45 in good health and CMV-seronegative. Each CDR3 is given with its conserved first and last residue. A D gene is named only where the DNA matches it firmly. Clone size appears in some rows only: once, few, many, or a class for an expanded clone.

d_call: TRBD2
v_call: TRBV4-1
j_call: TRBJ2-1
clone_size: once
cdr3_nt: TGCGCCAGCAGCCATCGTCCGGGACTAGTCTCCCTTAATGAGCAGTTCTTC
cdr3_aa: CASSHRPGLVSLNEQFF

d_call: .
v_call: TRBV6-6
j_call: TRBJ1-4
clone_size: .
cdr3_nt: TGTGCCAGCAGTTACTCGAGGGCAGGCCCTGAGGAAAAACTGTTTTTT
cdr3_aa: CASSYSRAGPEEKLFF

d_call: TRBD2
v_call: TRBV28
j_call: TRBJ2-3
clone_size: .
cdr3_nt: TGTGCCAGCAGCCGATCCTTACTAGCGGGACGCACAGATACGCAGTATTTT
cdr3_aa: CASSRSLLAGRTDTQYF

d_call: TRBD2
v_call: TRBV4-3
j_call: TRBJ2-1
clone_size: .
cdr3_nt: TGCGCCAGCAGCCCTAGCGGGATTTACTACAATGAGCAGTTCTTC
cdr3_aa: CASSPSGIYYNEQFF

d_call: .
v_call: TRBV11-2
j_call: TRBJ2-1
clone_size: .
cdr3_nt: TGTGCCAGCAGCCCCGGTTGGGAGCAGTTCTTC
cdr3_aa: CASSPGWEQFF

d_call: .
v_call: TRBV7-3
j_call: TRBJ1-1
clone_size: .
cdr3_nt: TGTGCCAGCAGCTTAACGTCGGCAGGCCCTGAAGCTTTCTTT
cdr3_aa: CASSLTSAGPEAFF

d_call: .
v_call: TRBV27
j_call: TRBJ2-2
clone_size: .
cdr3_nt: TGTGCCAGCAGTCGGGGAGGAGTGGCCGGGGAGCTGTTTTTT
cdr3_aa: CASSRGGVAGELFF

d_call: TRBD2
v_call: TRBV29-1
j_call: TRBJ2-3
clone_size: .
cdr3_nt: TGCAGCCTCGGGAGGCTAAACACAGATACGCAGTATTTT
cdr3_aa: CSLGRLNTDTQYF

d_call: .
v_call: TRBV30
j_call: TRBJ1-1
clone_size: .
cdr3_nt: TGTGCCTGGAGCACAGCCAACACTGAAGCTTTCTTT
cdr3_aa: CAWSTANTEAFF

d_call: .
v_call: TRBV7-9
j_call: TRBJ1-1
clone_size: .
cdr3_nt: TGTGCCAGCAGCTTAAAAGGAGGGGACACTGAAGCTTTCTTT
cdr3_aa: CASSLKGGDTEAFF

d_call: TRBD2
v_call: TRBV7-3
j_call: TRBJ2-5
clone_size: once
cdr3_nt: TGTGCCAGCAGCTTATCGGGACTAGAAGAGGAGACCCAGTACTTC
cdr3_aa: CASSLSGLEEETQYF

d_call: .
v_call: TRBV7-9
j_call: TRBJ1-2
clone_size: .
cdr3_nt: TGTGCCAGCAGCTTAGCGGGCAGTAGGTATGGCTACACCTTC
cdr3_aa: CASSLAGSRYGYTF

d_call: .
v_call: TRBV4-1
j_call: TRBJ2-1
clone_size: .
cdr3_nt: TGCGCCAGCAGCCCCGGTATTGGACTCCAAAATGAGCAGTTCTTC
cdr3_aa: CASSPGIGLQNEQFF

d_call: TRBD1
v_call: TRBV29-1
j_call: TRBJ1-2
clone_size: large
cdr3_nt: TGCAGCTCCTCTGGGGGACAGAGAGACTATGGCTACACCTTC
cdr3_aa: CSSSGGQRDYGYTF

d_call: .
v_call: TRBV5-4
j_call: TRBJ2-5
clone_size: .
cdr3_nt: TGTGCCAGCAGCTTGGGACTAGAGCAAGAGACCCAGTACTTC
cdr3_aa: CASSLGLEQETQYF

d_call: TRBD2
v_call: TRBV27
j_call: TRBJ2-1
clone_size: .
cdr3_nt: TGTGCCAGCAGTCTCCGACTAGCGGGAAGCGAGCAGTTCTTC
cdr3_aa: CASSLRLAGSEQFF

d_call: .
v_call: TRBV11-2
j_call: TRBJ1-5
clone_size: .
cdr3_nt: TGTGCCAGCAGCGCCGGGGGGATCGGGGGCAATCAGCCCCAGCATTTT
cdr3_aa: CASSAGGIGGNQPQHF

d_call: TRBD1
v_call: TRBV29-1
j_call: TRBJ1-4
clone_size: few
cdr3_nt: TGCAGCGGGAGGACAGGGGGAACTAATGAAAAACTGTTTTTT
cdr3_aa: CSGRTGGTNEKLFF

d_call: .
v_call: TRBV5-4
j_call: TRBJ1-3
clone_size: .
cdr3_nt: TGTGCCAGCCATCTCGCCGCGCCCGCAGGTTCTGGAAACACCATATATTTT
cdr3_aa: CASHLAAPAGSGNTIYF

d_call: .
v_call: TRBV4-1
j_call: TRBJ2-7
clone_size: .
cdr3_nt: TGCGCCAGCAGCCCCCGCGGGGTGGGCTACGAGCAGTACTTC
cdr3_aa: CASSPRGVGYEQYF

d_call: TRBD2
v_call: TRBV28
j_call: TRBJ2-1
clone_size: .
cdr3_nt: TGTGCCAGCAGTTCCCTAGCGGGAGGTAGCAATGAGCAGTTCTTC
cdr3_aa: CASSSLAGGSNEQFF

d_call: TRBD1
v_call: TRBV15
j_call: TRBJ2-6
clone_size: .
cdr3_nt: TGTGCCACCAGTCCGGGACAGGATGTTTCCTGGGCCAACGTCCTGACTTTC
cdr3_aa: CATSPGQDVSWANVLTF

d_call: .
v_call: TRBV9
j_call: TRBJ2-5
clone_size: .
cdr3_nt: TGTGCCAGCAGCGTAGGGGGGGGCGACCAAGAGACCCAGTACTTC
cdr3_aa: CASSVGGGDQETQYF

d_call: TRBD2
v_call: TRBV28
j_call: TRBJ2-7
clone_size: .
cdr3_nt: TGTGCCAGCAGTTTATTAACTAGCGGGATCTACGAGCAGTACTTC
cdr3_aa: CASSLLTSGIYEQYF

d_call: TRBD1
v_call: TRBV18
j_call: TRBJ2-2
clone_size: .
cdr3_nt: TGTGCCAGCTCCGTTAGCGGACAGGGTGGCACCGGGGAGCTGTTTTTT
cdr3_aa: CASSVSGQGGTGELFF

d_call: .
v_call: TRBV13
j_call: TRBJ1-1
clone_size: .
cdr3_nt: TGTGCCAGCAGCACGATCAGGGGTCCTGAAGCTTTCTTT
cdr3_aa: CASSTIRGPEAFF

d_call: .
v_call: TRBV27
j_call: TRBJ2-7
clone_size: .
cdr3_nt: TGTGCCAGCAGTATCGGGGGCTACGAGCAGTACTTC
cdr3_aa: CASSIGGYEQYF

d_call: TRBD1
v_call: TRBV5-5
j_call: TRBJ1-5
clone_size: few
cdr3_nt: TGTGCCAGCAGCTTGGAAAGACAGGGGACTCAGCCCCAGCATTTT
cdr3_aa: CASSLERQGTQPQHF

d_call: TRBD2
v_call: TRBV30
j_call: TRBJ2-7
clone_size: few
cdr3_nt: TGTGCCTGGAGTACGGGAGGTGGGAGGTTGAGCTACGAGCAGTACTTC
cdr3_aa: CAWSTGGGRLSYEQYF

d_call: .
v_call: TRBV18
j_call: TRBJ1-1
clone_size: .
cdr3_nt: TGTGCCAGCTCACCAACTGGTATTCGCACTGAAGCTTTCTTT
cdr3_aa: CASSPTGIRTEAFF

d_call: .
v_call: TRBV18
j_call: TRBJ1-5
clone_size: .
cdr3_nt: TGTGCCAGCTCACCAGAGCTCTCGGGGGGCAATCAGCCCCAGCATTTT
cdr3_aa: CASSPELSGGNQPQHF

d_call: TRBD2
v_call: TRBV9
j_call: TRBJ2-1
clone_size: .
cdr3_nt: TGTGCCAGCAGCAAGGGGACTAGCGGGAGCTCCTACAATGAGCAGTTCTTC
cdr3_aa: CASSKGTSGSSYNEQFF

d_call: TRBD1
v_call: TRBV18
j_call: TRBJ1-1
clone_size: .
cdr3_nt: TGTGCCAGCCGGGACAGGGCGAACACTGAAGCTTTCTTT
cdr3_aa: CASRDRANTEAFF

d_call: .
v_call: TRBV27
j_call: TRBJ2-3
clone_size: .
cdr3_nt: TGTGCCAGCGGCTTCAGCGTCAGCACAGATACGCAGTATTTT
cdr3_aa: CASGFSVSTDTQYF

d_call: TRBD2
v_call: TRBV5-1
j_call: TRBJ2-2
clone_size: once
cdr3_nt: TGCGCCAGCAGCGCCGGGACTAGCGGGAGACCCGGGGAGCTGTTTTTT
cdr3_aa: CASSAGTSGRPGELFF

d_call: .
v_call: TRBV5-6
j_call: TRBJ2-2
clone_size: .
cdr3_nt: TGTGCCAGCAGCTTGGGACAGGAGAGAAACACCGGGGAGCTGTTTTTT
cdr3_aa: CASSLGQERNTGELFF

d_call: .
v_call: TRBV7-2
j_call: TRBJ2-7
clone_size: .
cdr3_nt: TGTGCCAGCACCAAAGGCGGGATTTCCTACGAGCAGTACTTC
cdr3_aa: CASTKGGISYEQYF

d_call: TRBD2
v_call: TRBV19
j_call: TRBJ2-7
clone_size: .
cdr3_nt: TGTGCCAGTAGTATGGCTAGCGGGATTCCCTACGAGCAGTACTTC
cdr3_aa: CASSMASGIPYEQYF

d_call: .
v_call: TRBV7-6
j_call: TRBJ2-5
clone_size: .
cdr3_nt: TGTGCCAGCAGCTTAGCAAGGAGGACCCAGTACTTC
cdr3_aa: CASSLARRTQYF

d_call: TRBD2
v_call: TRBV15
j_call: TRBJ2-1
clone_size: .
cdr3_nt: TGTGCCACCGGACTAGCGGAGGTCAATGAGCAGTTCTTC
cdr3_aa: CATGLAEVNEQFF

d_call: TRBD1
v_call: TRBV29-1
j_call: TRBJ1-4
clone_size: .
cdr3_nt: TGCAGCGGAATGACAGGGGGTAATGAAAAACTGTTTTTT
cdr3_aa: CSGMTGGNEKLFF

d_call: TRBD2
v_call: TRBV6-6
j_call: TRBJ2-1
clone_size: .
cdr3_nt: TGTGCCAGCAGTCCGGGACTAGTGAATGAGCAGTTCTTC
cdr3_aa: CASSPGLVNEQFF